Listed below are T cell receptor beta chains from one sample, sequenced in a study of blood T cell repertoires in COVID-19. The method was immunoSEQ multiplex PCR; TCRdb's version includes in-frame clones alone and lacks a portion of them. Here the sample spans 120,000 to 150,000 clones, almost 85% being singletons. The sequenced sample was peripheral blood. These receptors came from a man between 50 and 59 years old with acute or convalescent COVID-19. The CDR3 runs from the conserved cysteine through the conserved F or W. Each record gives: clone size, D gene, V gene, J gene, CDR3 DNA, CDR3 protein. The D gene is left open where the match is weak. Not every row has a clone size; where given, it reads once, few, many or a size class.

NA	NA	TRBV6-5	TRBJ1-3	TGTGCCAGCAGTTACTCAGGGGCTGGAAACACCATATATTTT	CASSYSGAGNTIYF
NA	TRBD2	TRBV13	TRBJ2-3	TGTGCGAGCCGGGGGACTAGCGGGAGTTTCGCAGATACGCAGTATTTT	CASRGTSGSFADTQYF
once	NA	TRBV28	TRBJ1-1	TGTGCCAGCATGAAATCGGGGGGAACTGAAGCTTTCTTT	CASMKSGGTEAFF
NA	NA	TRBV6-4	TRBJ1-6	TGTGCCAGCAGTAGGGAGGGTAATTCACCCCTCCACTTT	CASSREGNSPLHF
once	NA	TRBV28	TRBJ1-1	TGTGCCGTTTTTGCGGGGGGGAAGAGGGCTGAAGCTTTCTTT	CAVFAGGKRAEAFF
NA	TRBD1	TRBV12-5	TRBJ1-5	TGTGCTAGTGGTGCCCCTTTGGGGGACAGTCATAGCAATCAGCCCCAGCATTTT	CASGAPLGDSHSNQPQHF
NA	NA	TRBV18	TRBJ2-7	TGTGCCAGCTCACCAGAGGCTGCCTCCCACGAGCAGTACTTC	CASSPEAASHEQYF
NA	TRBD2	TRBV5-6	TRBJ2-7	TGTGCCAGCAGTCCGGGACTAGCGGGATACGAGCAGTACTTC	CASSPGLAGYEQYF
NA	TRBD1	TRBV11-2	TRBJ2-5	TGTGCCAGCAGCTTAAGGGTCGGGACCTGGGCCAGGGGGCGCGAGACCCAGTACTTC	CASSLRVGTWARGRETQYF
NA	TRBD1	TRBV19	TRBJ1-2	TGTGCCATTAGGACAGGGGCTGGTTATGGCTACACCTTC	CAIRTGAGYGYTF
NA	TRBD2	TRBV19	TRBJ2-5	TGTGCCACCGGGTCAGTGGGAGGGGAGACCCAGTACTTC	CATGSVGGETQYF
NA	NA	TRBV10-1	TRBJ1-5	TGCGCCAGGGGAGGGGGTTCGGAGCCCCAGCATTTT	CARGGGSEPQHF
NA	TRBD1	TRBV5-6	TRBJ2-7	TGTGCCAGCAGCTTGGGGACAGGGAGTAGTCAGTACTTC	CASSLGTGSSQYF
few	TRBD1	TRBV7-9	TRBJ1-6	TGTGCCAGCAGCCCCCGACAGGGGGAAAATTCACCCCTCCACTTT	CASSPRQGENSPLHF
NA	NA	TRBV18	TRBJ1-2	TGTGCCAGCTCACCACCAGTGACAGAAAACTATGGCTACACCTTC	CASSPPVTENYGYTF
NA	NA	TRBV7-8	TRBJ1-2	TGTGCCAGCAGCTTAGAGCCCTCTAGAGTGGTTCGTGGCTATGGCTACACCTTC	CASSLEPSRVVRGYGYTF
NA	NA	TRBV5-4	TRBJ1-6	TGTGCCAGCAGCGACTCCCGGGGGACCTATAATTCACCCCTCCACTTT	CASSDSRGTYNSPLHF
NA	NA	TRBV4-2	TRBJ1-3	TGTGCCAGCAGCGCTCGAAACAGGGATTCTGGAAACACCATATATTTT	CASSARNRDSGNTIYF
NA	NA	TRBV5-1	TRBJ2-1	TGCGCCAGCAGCTTGGGGCTTAATGAGCAGTTCTTC	CASSLGLNEQFF
NA	TRBD2	TRBV4-1	TRBJ2-7	TGCGCCAGCAGCCAAGTATCTAGCGGGTTCCCCTACGAGCAGTACTTC	CASSQVSSGFPYEQYF
NA	TRBD2	TRBV2	TRBJ2-3	TGTGCCAGCAGTGAACAGGGACTAGAGAATAATACGCAGTATTTT	CASSEQGLENNTQYF
NA	TRBD2	TRBV3-1/TRBV3-2	TRBJ2-3	TGTGCCAGCAGTACTAGCGTGGGCACAGATACGCAGTATTTT	CASSTSVGTDTQYF
few	NA	TRBV28	TRBJ2-7	TGTGCCAGCAGTAACTACGACGCGACCTACGAGCAGTACTTC	CASSNYDATYEQYF
NA	TRBD1	TRBV5-1	TRBJ1-5	TGCGCCAGCAGCTTAGGAGCAGGGGGCGCGAGCAATCAGCCCCAGCATTTT	CASSLGAGGASNQPQHF
few	NA	TRBV5-6	TRBJ1-5	TGTGCCAGCAGCTTGGAGGCAGGGGGCAATCAGCCCCAGCATTTT	CASSLEAGGNQPQHF
NA	NA	TRBV20-1	TRBJ2-2	TGCAGTGCTAGAGCGGGAGGGGAGCTGTTTTTT	CSARAGGELFF
NA	TRBD1	TRBV19	TRBJ2-2	TGTGCCAGTAGTATTGTGGGACAGGGGGCGAGGGAGCTGTTTTTT	CASSIVGQGARELFF
few	NA	TRBV27	TRBJ2-7	TGTGCCAGCAGTCCCCCTGTTACGGGAGTGTCCGAGCAGTACTTC	CASSPPVTGVSEQYF
few	TRBD1	TRBV19	TRBJ1-4	TGTGCCAGTACAGACAGGGGTGGTGGAGAAAAACTGTTTTTT	CASTDRGGGEKLFF
once	NA	TRBV6-1	TRBJ1-2	TGTGCCAGCAGTGAGTCGTATGGCTACACCTTC	CASSESYGYTF
NA	TRBD2	TRBV5-1	TRBJ2-1	TGCGCCAGCAGCTCACTAGCGGGAGCCTTTAATGAGCAGTTCTTC	CASSSLAGAFNEQFF
NA	TRBD2	TRBV7-9	TRBJ2-5	TGTGCCAGCAGCTTGGGACTAGCGGACCAAGAGACCCAGTACTTC	CASSLGLADQETQYF
NA	NA	TRBV5-6	TRBJ2-3	TGTGCCAGCAGCCTTTACACAGATACGCAGTATTTT	CASSLYTDTQYF
NA	TRBD2	TRBV11-2	TRBJ2-1	TGTGCCAGCAGCACGATTATCGGGCGGGGGGACTACAATGAGCAGTTCTTC	CASSTIIGRGDYNEQFF
NA	TRBD1	TRBV6-4	TRBJ1-5	TGTGCCAGCAGTGAACAGGGGGATCAGCCCCAGCATTTT	CASSEQGDQPQHF
NA	TRBD1	TRBV28	TRBJ2-7	TGTGCCAGCAGTTGGGGACAGGGACAGTACTTC	CASSWGQGQYF
NA	TRBD1	TRBV19	TRBJ2-1	TGTGCCAGTAGCCGGGACAGGGGCGTTAATGAGCAGTTCTTC	CASSRDRGVNEQFF
NA	TRBD1	TRBV18	TRBJ1-4	TGTGCCAGCTCACCAGGACAGGGGGCGCCTGTTTATGAAAAACTGTTTTTT	CASSPGQGAPVYEKLFF
NA	NA	TRBV18	TRBJ2-2	TGTGCCAGCTCACCGGGGGGACCGGGCACCGGGGAGCTGTTTTTT	CASSPGGPGTGELFF
NA	TRBD1	TRBV5-6	TRBJ2-7	TGTGCCAGCAGCAGGACAGGGCCCGCCAACTTAATGTACGAGCAGTACTTC	CASSRTGPANLMYEQYF
NA	NA	TRBV6-4	TRBJ1-2	TGTGCCAGCAGTGCTGATGGCAAAAGAAACTATGGCTACACCTTC	CASSADGKRNYGYTF